A selection of T cell receptor beta chains follows, all from one sample in a study of PD-1 blockade in classical Hodgkin lymphoma. The assay was immunoSEQ multiplex PCR, and TCRdb's table has in-frame clones only and misses some. Here the sample spans 12,000 to 15,000 clones, approximately 78% being singletons. Sequencing used peripheral blood mononuclear cells (PBMCs), obtained before the fourth cycle of nivolumab. The receptor set was obtained from a human donor with classical Hodgkin lymphoma. Both conserved end residues are trimmed from each CDR3. Clone size appears in some rows only: once, few, many, or a class for an expanded clone.

clone_size j_call cdr3_length v_call cdr3_aa
once TRBJ1-5 13 TRBV19 ASLDRQGYNQPQH
. TRBJ2-7 10 TRBV18 ASSPEGPEQY
. TRBJ1-4 14 TRBV28 ASSSLQQGLDEKLF
. TRBJ2-7 8 TRBV2 ASSNGQGT
. TRBJ2-7 13 TRBV2 ASSEAPAAGYEQY
. TRBJ2-6 14 TRBV19 ASSPGSGAGANVLT
. TRBJ1-4 13 TRBV15 ATSRDVTEYEKLF
. TRBJ2-2 13 TRBV2 ASSVRGTYTGELF
. TRBJ2-4 16 TRBV6-4 ASRWRDRAIVGKNIQY
. TRBJ1-4 14 TRBV4-3 ASSQDFDLSNEKLF
. TRBJ2-2 15 TRBV7-2 ASSLRLSQLAGGELF